This T cell receptor (beta chain) was captured by sequencing in a study of blood T cell repertoires in COVID-19 (dated by TCRdb to the early 2020s). As for the study more broadly: Samples from collaborators originated in the United States, Italy and Spain and spanned both the acute and convalescent phases of COVID-19. The repertoires were released in a freely available public database meant as a resource for research on the immune response to SARS-CoV-2. The prospective study material was composed of cDNA or gDNA derived from T cells, B-cell-depleted T cells, or PBMCs. The dataset comprised deeply sampled blood TCRbeta repertoires from subjects exposed to, actively infected with, or recovered from COVID-19. HLA class I and class II types, where available, came from metadata supplied by the sample provider rather than from assay-based typing. The sample metadata nearly always contained a de-identified subject ID, COVID-19 status, age in years and sex. Samples were obtained from the ongoing ImmuneRACE study (first 160 participants) and from over 1,000 subjects provided by 6 global collaborators. General conclusions and limits of the study: How much clinical and demographic metadata was included differed by source and by participant, and the metadata was provided uncurated.

TCRbeta CDR3 regions were amplified from genomic DNA by means of the immunoSEQ Assay, a bias-controlled multiplex PCR. As for the authors' bioinformatics: The number of nucleated cells in each sample was estimated by amplification of reference gene primers within the assay. Sequence reads were collapsed and filtered to measure the absolute abundance of every unique TCRbeta CDR3 rearrangement. For each sample, productive Simpson clonality was calculated by taking the square root of Simpson's diversity index across productive rearrangements. Sourced from immuneACCESS, this table was stored by TCRdb with only in-frame sequences that have V and J called. A share of the clones is absent; for the studies checked, an unresolved V gene accounts for under half, and the remainder has no known explanation. V and J calls plus clone size are reproduced from that table; the DNA served to infer D and trimming. Within this sample are fewer than 150,000 clones, with approximately 83% of them counted one time only. The ten largest account for about 17% of the sample.

The V and J ends are trimmed by 5 bases and 9 bases, leaving 16 bases between them. Looking up the germline V gene (reference sequence) yields CDR1 LNHDA and CDR2 SQIVND. The CDR3 goes from the cysteine to the phenylalanine over 13 residues. The kept DNA is CDR3 alone, 39 bases in frame from the first base. On this clone itself: Which antigen it targets is not known. Base qualities are not provided; no much larger clone lies one nucleotide away.

A second Seattle source provided samples from volunteer blood donors who had recovered from COVID-19. Collaborating institutions collected whole blood in K2EDTA tubes following their own protocols. For TCRbeta analysis, collaborator samples were shipped as frozen whole blood, as isolated PBMCs, or as DNA extracted from either sample type. This receptor was taken from a woman between 45 and 65 years old who had recovered from COVID-19. The chain links TRBV19 with TRBJ1-2, with TRBD1 tentatively as D gene (6 bases match). Sequenced: peripheral blood. CDR3 sequence: CASSPLTTGSYTF. The DNA sequence reads TGTGCCAGTAGTCCGCTAACCACAGGGAGCTACACCTTC.